These 25 T cell receptor beta chains were sequenced from one sample in a study of response to subunit inactivated influenza vaccine. TCRdb used MiXCR to reprocess the RT-PCR reads, holding one entry per CDR3 protein. The sample has 400,000 to 650,000 distinct CDR3 sequences; approximately 7.2% are singletons. Sequencing used PBMCs from blood, obtained around 25 months after vaccination. The receptors derive from a man between 45 and 75 years old who received an inactivated influenza vaccine.

V gene TRBV20-1 combines with J gene TRBJ1-2, with D hard to call. This CDR3 is built from 13 residues. Germline V gene data show CDR1 as DFQATT and CDR2 as SNEGSKA (reference sequence). V was pared by 3 bases and J by 7 bases, with 15 bases between. The CDR3 sequence: CSASHRTHSGYTF. The CDR3 DNA is TGCAGTGCTAGCCACAGAACGCACAGTGGCTACACCTTC.

This clonotype was observed many times. This chain connects TRBV2 to TRBJ2-1, with TRBD1 identical over 9 bases. The V and J ends lost 5 bases and 2 bases, in that order; junction bases with no gene match: 1. Germline V lookup: CDR1 SNHLY, CDR2 FYNNEI. CDR3 size: 14 residues. The CDR3 sequence is CASSRTGAYNEQFF. In DNA form, the CDR3 reads TGTGCCAGCAGTCGGACAGGGGCCTACAATGAGCAGTTCTTC.

This clonotype occurred a few times. The chain is built from TRBV7-2 and TRBJ2-7, with D perhaps matching TRBD1 (6 bases). Germline CDR1 reads SGHTA; CDR2 reads FQGNSA. The CDR3 sequence is 14 residues long. V dropped 5 bases and J dropped 3 bases, with 14 bases sitting between them. In DNA, the CDR3 is TGTGCCAGCAGCGACGGGACACGCCGCTACGAGCAGTACTTC. Amino acid sequence: CASSDGTRRYEQYF.

This clonotype was picked up a small number of times. The chain uses TRBV6-1 and TRBJ2-2; tentatively, D is TRBD1 (5 bases). The length of the CDR3 is 15 residues. In germline, CDR1 is MNHNS, CDR2 SASEGT. V was trimmed by 2 bases and J by 2 bases, leaving 9 bases between them. The CDR3 bases are TGTGCCAGCAGTGAACAGGGCCCCAACACCGGGGAGCTGTTTTTT. This translates into CASSEQGPNTGELFF.

There are a few counts of this clonotype. This chain connects TRBV29-1 to TRBJ2-1, with 11 bases fitting TRBD2. With V trimmed by 4 bases and J by 2 bases, 4 bases remained unmatched. CDR1 and CDR2 (germline): SQVTM, ANQGSEA. The CDR3 is 15 amino acids. The CDR3 bases are TGCAGCGTTGCCTTAGCGGGAGGGCCCTACAATGAGCAGTTCTTC. This translates into CSVALAGGPYNEQFF.

The sample holds many counts of this clonotype. The chain couples TRBV6-1 to TRBJ1-3; 9 bases align to TRBD1. The length of the CDR3 is 14 residues. CDR1 is MNHNS and CDR2 is SASEGT in the germline V gene. V lost 6 bases, J lost 3 bases, and 3 bases stayed unmatched. In DNA form, the CDR3 reads TGTGCCAGCAGGGGACAGGGAGGTGGAAACACCATATATTTT. This translates into CASRGQGGGNTIYF.

This chain joins TRBV5-4 and TRBJ2-2; TRBD2 matches 10 bases. V lost 0 bases and J lost 4; bases outside the gene matches: 12. Per germline, CDR1 SGHNT and CDR2 YYREEE (reference sequence). The CDR3 is 19 residues long. CDR3 amino acids: CASSLGSGRPFVSTGELFF. The DNA of the CDR3 is TGTGCCAGCAGCTTGGGTAGCGGGAGGCCATTTGTGAGCACCGGGGAGCTGTTTTTT.

This clonotype occurred a few times. The chain recombines TRBV20-1 with TRBJ1-1; D remains unclear. The CDR3 runs 12 residues. The germline V gene has CDR1 DFQATT and CDR2 SNEGSKA (reference sequence). The germline V and J ends were trimmed by 6 bases and 4 bases, with 12 bases remaining between them. CDR3 sequence: CSAVEKSTEAFF. In DNA, the CDR3 is TGCAGTGCCGTCGAAAAGAGCACTGAAGCTTTCTTT.

This clonotype was counted only a few times. The chain has TRBV6-1 and TRBJ2-5; maybe TRBD2 (5 bases). CDR3 length: 14 amino acids. V lost 0 bases, J lost 4 bases, and 9 bases lay in between. CDR1 and CDR2 from the germline V gene are MNHNS and SASEGT. The CDR3 coding sequence is TGTGCCAGCAGTGAAGCTTCGGGGAGAGAGACCCAGTACTTC. Its protein product is CASSEASGRETQYF.

In its sample, this clonotype was seen many times. V is TRBV20-1 and J is TRBJ2-5; 9 nucleotides match TRBD1. The J segment lost 6 bases and the V segment lost 6 bases, leaving 11 bases of the junction unmatched. Per the germline V gene, CDR1 is DFQATT and CDR2 is SNEGSKA (reference sequence). This CDR3 has 14 amino acids. The CDR3 DNA reads as TGCAGTGCCACACGGAACAGGGGGCTACAGACCCAGTACTTC. Protein product: CSATRNRGLQTQYF.

The chain joins TRBV20-1 to TRBJ2-7, with 7 bases identical to TRBD2. CDR1 and CDR2 (germline): DFQATT, SNEGSKA (reference sequence). This CDR3 has 13 amino acids. With V trimmed by 3 bases and J by 9 bases, 11 bases remained unmatched. The CDR3 is CSASPGLSTLQYF. DNA of the CDR3: TGCAGTGCTAGCCCGGGACTAAGTACGTTGCAGTACTTC.

The V call is TRBV6-1, the J call TRBJ1-5; D not certain. Trimming stripped 8 bases from V and 4 bases from J, with 12 bases between. The germline CDR1 and CDR2 sequences are MNHNS and SASEGT. The CDR3 is made up of 13 amino acids. In DNA, the CDR3 is TGTGCCAGCTCCGGGGAAAGAAATCAGCCCCAGCATTTT. It is translated as CASSGERNQPQHF.

This clonotype has more than one count but fewer than ten. This sequence joins TRBV28 and TRBJ2-1; possible D gene TRBD1, 6 bases. CDR1 is MDHEN and CDR2 is SYDVKM in the germline V gene. This CDR3 is built from 14 residues. Trimming shortened V by 7 bases and J by 6 bases, and 16 bases separated the two germline ends. The chain's CDR3 is CASTWGLETNEQFF. DNA for the CDR3: TGTGCCAGCACCTGGGGGCTAGAAACCAATGAGCAGTTCTTC. The entire variable domain, with the rest obtained from reference TRBV28 and TRBJ2-1, is as follows: DVKVTQSSRYLVKRTGEKVFLECVQDMDHENMFWYRQDPGLGLRLIYFSYDVKMKEKGDIPEGYSVSREKKERFSLILESASTNQTSMYLCASTWGLETNEQFFGPGTRLTVL.

The table lists this clonotype with a count of one. A much more abundant neighbour one base away suggests this may be a read error. The chain couples TRBV9 to TRBJ1-1; D is undetermined. This CDR3 comprises 13 residues. The germline V gene has CDR1 SGDLS and CDR2 YYNGEE. The CDR3 region has the DNA TGTACCAGCAGCGTTCCGGGGAACACTGAAGCTTTCTTT. Translation gives CTSSVPGNTEAFF.

This clonotype showed up many times. CDR3 nucleotide sequence: TGTGCCAGCAGTCCGTCTCCGCCCGGGGAGCTGTTTTTT. As protein: CASSPSPPGELFF. The chain couples TRBV12-3 or TRBV12-4 to TRBJ2-2; D gene unclear. Deletions cut 5 bases from V and 6 bases from J, with 10 bases between. The CDR3 covers 13 residues.

The chain carries TRBV7-2 and TRBJ2-2, with 9 bases fitting TRBD1. Germline CDR1 reads SGHTA; CDR2 reads FQGNSA. CDR3 length: 15 amino acids. V dropped 5 bases and J dropped 9; count of bases not matched to a gene: 10. The CDR3 sequence: CASSPEGTGYRELFF. The CDR3 nucleotides read TGTGCCAGCAGCCCAGAGGGGACAGGGTATCGGGAGCTGTTTTTT.

There are a few counts of this clonotype. The chain has TRBV5-6 and TRBJ2-2; D perhaps matches TRBD2 (6 bases). CDR1 and CDR2 (germline): SGHDT, YYEEEE. This CDR3 has 17 amino acids. With 2 bases removed from V and 1 base from J, the gap between germline ends came to 15 bases. The CDR3 nucleotides read TGTGCCAGCAGCTTTAGGGGCGCCGGGAGGAACACCGGGGAGCTGTTTTTT. Amino acid sequence: CASSFRGAGRNTGELFF.

Only a few counts were recorded for this clonotype. V and J are TRBV29-1 and TRBJ1-2, with 10 bases aligning to TRBD1. V lost 8 bases, J lost 1 base, and 7 bases stayed unmatched. The germline CDR1 and CDR2 sequences are SQVTM and ANQGSEA. This CDR3 region has 14 residues. The CDR3 DNA follows: TGCAGCTGTAGTGGGACAGGGGATAACTATGGCTACACCTTC. Translating gives CSCSGTGDNYGYTF.

This clonotype was detected ten times or more. The chain carries TRBV27 and TRBJ2-2; 12 nucleotides agree with TRBD1. V trimming: 4 bases; J trimming: 4 bases; junction bases outside the gene matches: 4. CDR1 is MNHEY, CDR2 SMNVEV, per germline (reference sequence). This CDR3 is built from 16 residues. The CDR3 spells CASSSGTGGSTGELFF. The CDR3 bases are TGTGCCAGCAGTTCTGGGACAGGGGGCAGCACCGGGGAGCTGTTTTTT.

The rearrangement joins TRBV5-1 to TRBJ2-2, with 7 bases fitting TRBD1. CDR1 SGHRS and CDR2 YFSETQ come from the germline V gene. The J segment lost 0 bases and the V segment lost 4 bases, leaving 3 bases of the junction unmatched. This CDR3 is built from 15 residues. CDR3 nucleotide sequence: TGCGCCAGCAGCGGGGGACAGACGAACACCGGGGAGCTGTTTTTT. Protein product: CASSGGQTNTGELFF.

The chain recombines TRBV5-1 with TRBJ2-1, with TRBD2 identical over 8 bases. The V and J ends lost 4 bases and 8 bases, in that order; junction bases with no gene match: 8. The CDR3 runs to 14 residues. Germline CDR1 and CDR2: SGHRS and YFSETQ. DNA of the CDR3: TGCGCCAGCAGCCCCGGGACTAGTAATGATGAGCAGTTCTTC. It translates to CASSPGTSNDEQFF.

The chain uses TRBV18 and TRBJ2-1; D gene ambiguous. The germline V gene encodes CDR1 KGHSH and CDR2 LQKENI. Trimming stripped 0 bases from V and 0 bases from J, with 9 bases between. The CDR3 extends over 16 amino acids. The CDR3 here is CASSPPNTRSYNEQFF. The DNA for the CDR3 is TGTGCCAGCTCACCACCGAACACCCGCTCCTACAATGAGCAGTTCTTC.

This clonotype was counted ten times or more. The V gene is TRBV20-1, the J gene TRBJ1-4; 8 bases agree with TRBD1. CDR1 and CDR2 (germline): DFQATT, SNEGSKA (reference sequence). V lost 6 bases to trimming and J lost 3 bases; unmatched junction nucleotides: 6. The CDR3 runs 14 residues. The CDR3 coding sequence is TGCAGTGCCCCGACGGGACAGGCTAATGAAAAACTGTTTTTT. Amino acid sequence: CSAPTGQANEKLFF.

This clonotype occurred a few times. The chain carries TRBV7-9 and TRBJ2-5; possibly TRBD1 for D (5 bases). CDR1 SEHNR and CDR2 FQNEAQ come from the germline V gene (reference sequence). V was shortened by 3 bases and J by 5 bases, with 7 bases between the two germline ends. CDR3 length: 12 amino acids. The DNA for the CDR3 is TGTGCCAGCAGCTTTAAGGGGGAGACCCAGTACTTC. Protein sequence: CASSFKGETQYF.

In this sample, this clonotype turned up many times. The chain is built from TRBV7-9 and TRBJ2-1; 13 bases line up with TRBD2. Germline V CDR1 and CDR2: SEHNR, FQNEAQ (reference sequence). Losses at the gene ends were 5 bases for V and 6 bases for J; bases not matched to a gene: 7. The CDR3 totals 16 residues. CDR3 region: CASSPTGLAGVNEQFF. Written as DNA, the CDR3 is TGTGCCAGCAGCCCAACCGGACTAGCGGGAGTCAATGAGCAGTTCTTC.